Detailed here is one TCR beta chain. Germline V gene sequence: CDR1 SGHRS, CDR2 YFSETQ. CDR3 length equals 12 residues. Trimming left V 4 bases short and J 6 bases short, with 8 bases between. These data come from a study of blood T cell repertoires in COVID-19. Study details: Sites in the United States, Italy and Spain provided acute and convalescent COVID-19 samples. The analysed material was cDNA or gDNA that came from T cells, B-cell-depleted T cells, or PBMCs.

Under the authors' procedure: By means of reference gene primer amplification, nucleated cell counts were estimated. Produced via immunoSEQ multiplex PCR; TCRdb's table is partial and in-frame only. V and J calls and clone size come straight from that table; D and trimming were deduced from the DNA. The sample carries around 170,000 clones, 88% recorded once. The receptor was isolated from a man aged 60 to 69 with acute or convalescent COVID-19. Sequencing was carried out using peripheral blood. The V gene is TRBV5-1, the J gene TRBJ2-4, with D tentatively TRBD1 (5 bases). CDR3 bases: TGCGCCAGCAGCCTCGACAGAAACATTCAGTACTTC. Its translation is CASSLDRNIQYF.